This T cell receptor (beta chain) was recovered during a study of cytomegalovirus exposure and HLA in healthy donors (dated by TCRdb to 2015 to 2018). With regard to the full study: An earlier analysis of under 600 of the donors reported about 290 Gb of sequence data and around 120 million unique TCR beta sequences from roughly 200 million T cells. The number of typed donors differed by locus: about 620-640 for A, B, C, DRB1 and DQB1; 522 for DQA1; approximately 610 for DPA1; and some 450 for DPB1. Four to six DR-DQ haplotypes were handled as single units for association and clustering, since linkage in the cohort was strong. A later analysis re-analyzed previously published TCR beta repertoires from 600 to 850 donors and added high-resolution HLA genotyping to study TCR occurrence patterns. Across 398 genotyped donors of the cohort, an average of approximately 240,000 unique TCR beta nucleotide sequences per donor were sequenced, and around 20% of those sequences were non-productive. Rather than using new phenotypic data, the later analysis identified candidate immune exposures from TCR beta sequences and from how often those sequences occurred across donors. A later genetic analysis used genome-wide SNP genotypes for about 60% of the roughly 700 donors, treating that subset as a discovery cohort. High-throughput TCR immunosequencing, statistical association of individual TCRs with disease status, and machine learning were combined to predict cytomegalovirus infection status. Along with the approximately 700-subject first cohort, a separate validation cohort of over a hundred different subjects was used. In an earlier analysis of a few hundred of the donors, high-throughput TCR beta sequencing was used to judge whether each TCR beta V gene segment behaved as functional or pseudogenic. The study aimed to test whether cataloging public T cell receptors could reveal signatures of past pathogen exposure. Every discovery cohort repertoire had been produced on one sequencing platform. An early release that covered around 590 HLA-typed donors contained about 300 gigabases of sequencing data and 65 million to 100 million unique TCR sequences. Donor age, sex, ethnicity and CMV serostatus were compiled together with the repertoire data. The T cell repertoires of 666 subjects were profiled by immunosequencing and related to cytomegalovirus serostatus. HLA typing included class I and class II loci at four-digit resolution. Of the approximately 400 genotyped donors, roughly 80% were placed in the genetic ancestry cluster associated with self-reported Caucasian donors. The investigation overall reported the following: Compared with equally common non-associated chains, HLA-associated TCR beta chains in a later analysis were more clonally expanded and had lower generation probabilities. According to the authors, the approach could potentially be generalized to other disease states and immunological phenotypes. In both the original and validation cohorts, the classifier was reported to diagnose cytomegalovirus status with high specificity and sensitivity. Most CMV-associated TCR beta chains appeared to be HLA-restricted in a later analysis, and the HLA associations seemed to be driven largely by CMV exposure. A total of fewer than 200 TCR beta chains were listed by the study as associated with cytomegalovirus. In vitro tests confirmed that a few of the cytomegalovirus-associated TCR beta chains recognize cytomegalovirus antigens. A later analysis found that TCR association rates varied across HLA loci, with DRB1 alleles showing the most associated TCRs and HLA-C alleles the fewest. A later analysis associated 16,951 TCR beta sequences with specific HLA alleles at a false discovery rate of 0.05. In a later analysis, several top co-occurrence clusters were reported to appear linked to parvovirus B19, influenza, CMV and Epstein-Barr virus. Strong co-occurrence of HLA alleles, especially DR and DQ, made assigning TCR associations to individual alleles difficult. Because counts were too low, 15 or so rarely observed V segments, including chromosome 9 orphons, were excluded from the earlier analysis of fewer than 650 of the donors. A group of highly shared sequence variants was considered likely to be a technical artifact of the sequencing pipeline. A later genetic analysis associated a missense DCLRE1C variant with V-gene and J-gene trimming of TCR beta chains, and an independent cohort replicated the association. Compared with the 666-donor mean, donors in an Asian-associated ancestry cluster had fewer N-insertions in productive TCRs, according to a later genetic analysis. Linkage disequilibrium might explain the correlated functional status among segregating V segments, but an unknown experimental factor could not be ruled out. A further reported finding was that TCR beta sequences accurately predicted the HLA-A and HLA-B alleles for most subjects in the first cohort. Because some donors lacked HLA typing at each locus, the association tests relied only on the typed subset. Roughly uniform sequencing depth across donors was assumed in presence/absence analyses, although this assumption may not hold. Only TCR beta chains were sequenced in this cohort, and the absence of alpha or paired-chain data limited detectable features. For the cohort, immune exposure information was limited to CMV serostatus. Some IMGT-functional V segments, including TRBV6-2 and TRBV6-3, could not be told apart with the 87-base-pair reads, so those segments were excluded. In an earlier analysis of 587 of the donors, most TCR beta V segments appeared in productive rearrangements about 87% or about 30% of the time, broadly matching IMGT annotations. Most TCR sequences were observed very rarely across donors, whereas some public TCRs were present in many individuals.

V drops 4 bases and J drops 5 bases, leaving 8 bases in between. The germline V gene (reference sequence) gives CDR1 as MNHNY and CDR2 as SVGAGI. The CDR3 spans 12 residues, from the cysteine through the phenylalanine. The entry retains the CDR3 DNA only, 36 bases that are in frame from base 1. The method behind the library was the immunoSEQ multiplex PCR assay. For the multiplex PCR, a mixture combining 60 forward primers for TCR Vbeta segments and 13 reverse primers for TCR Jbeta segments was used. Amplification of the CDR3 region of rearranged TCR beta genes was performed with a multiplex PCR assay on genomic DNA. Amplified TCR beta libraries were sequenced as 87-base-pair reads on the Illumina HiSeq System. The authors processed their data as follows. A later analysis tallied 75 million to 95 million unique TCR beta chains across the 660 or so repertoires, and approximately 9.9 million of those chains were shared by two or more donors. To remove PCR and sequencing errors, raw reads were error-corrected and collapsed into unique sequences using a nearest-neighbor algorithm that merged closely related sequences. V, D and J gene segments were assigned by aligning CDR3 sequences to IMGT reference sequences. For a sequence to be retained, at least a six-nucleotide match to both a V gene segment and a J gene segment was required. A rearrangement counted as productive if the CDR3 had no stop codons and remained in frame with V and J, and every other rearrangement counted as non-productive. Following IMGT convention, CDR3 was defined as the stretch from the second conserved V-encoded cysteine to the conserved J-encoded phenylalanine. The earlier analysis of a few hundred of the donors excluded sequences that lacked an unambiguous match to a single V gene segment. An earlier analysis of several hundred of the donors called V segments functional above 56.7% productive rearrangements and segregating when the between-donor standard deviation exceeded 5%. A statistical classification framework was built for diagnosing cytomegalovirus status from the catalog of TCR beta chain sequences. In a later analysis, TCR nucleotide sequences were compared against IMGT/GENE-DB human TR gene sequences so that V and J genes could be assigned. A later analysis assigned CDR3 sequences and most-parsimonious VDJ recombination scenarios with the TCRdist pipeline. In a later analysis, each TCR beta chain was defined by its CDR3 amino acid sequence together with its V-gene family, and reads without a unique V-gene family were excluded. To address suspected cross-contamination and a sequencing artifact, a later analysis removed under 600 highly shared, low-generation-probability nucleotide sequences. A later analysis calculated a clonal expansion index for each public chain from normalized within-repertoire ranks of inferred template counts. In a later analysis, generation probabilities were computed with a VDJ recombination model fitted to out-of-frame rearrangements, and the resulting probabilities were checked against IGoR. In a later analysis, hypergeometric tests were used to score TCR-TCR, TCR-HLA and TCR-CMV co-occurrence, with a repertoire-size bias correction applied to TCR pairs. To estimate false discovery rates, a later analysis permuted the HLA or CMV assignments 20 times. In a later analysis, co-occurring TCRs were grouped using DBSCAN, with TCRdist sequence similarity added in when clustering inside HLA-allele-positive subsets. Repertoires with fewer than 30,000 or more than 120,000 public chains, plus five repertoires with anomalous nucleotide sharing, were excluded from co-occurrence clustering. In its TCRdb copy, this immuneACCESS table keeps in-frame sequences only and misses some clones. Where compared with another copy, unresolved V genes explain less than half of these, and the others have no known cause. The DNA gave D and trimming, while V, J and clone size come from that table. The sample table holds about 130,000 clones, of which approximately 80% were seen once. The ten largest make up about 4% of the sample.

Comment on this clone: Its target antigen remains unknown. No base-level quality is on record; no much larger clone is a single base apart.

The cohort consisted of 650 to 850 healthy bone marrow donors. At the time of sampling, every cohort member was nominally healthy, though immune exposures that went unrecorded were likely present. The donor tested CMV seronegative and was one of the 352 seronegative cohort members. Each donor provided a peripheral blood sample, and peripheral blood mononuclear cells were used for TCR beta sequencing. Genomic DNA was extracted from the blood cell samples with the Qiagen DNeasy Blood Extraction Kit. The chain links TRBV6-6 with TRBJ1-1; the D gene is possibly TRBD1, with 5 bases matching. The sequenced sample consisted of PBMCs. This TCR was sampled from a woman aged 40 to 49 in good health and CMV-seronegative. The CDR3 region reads CASSWKGTEAFF. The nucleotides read TGTGCCAGCAGTTGGAAGGGGACTGAAGCTTTCTTT.